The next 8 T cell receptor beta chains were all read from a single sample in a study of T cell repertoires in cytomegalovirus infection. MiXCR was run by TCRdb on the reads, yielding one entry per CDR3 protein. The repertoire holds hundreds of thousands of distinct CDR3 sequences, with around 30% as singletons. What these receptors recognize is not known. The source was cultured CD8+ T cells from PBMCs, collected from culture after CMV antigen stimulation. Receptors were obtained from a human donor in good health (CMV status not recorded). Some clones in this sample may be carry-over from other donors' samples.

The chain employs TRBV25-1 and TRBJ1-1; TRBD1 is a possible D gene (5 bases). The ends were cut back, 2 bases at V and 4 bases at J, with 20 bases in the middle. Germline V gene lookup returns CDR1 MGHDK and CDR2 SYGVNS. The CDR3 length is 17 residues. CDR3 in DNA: TGTGCCAGCAGTGAAAACAGGTGGGATGGAGGGTCCACTGAAGCTTTCTTT. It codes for CASSENRWDGGSTEAFF.

The CDR3 loop is CASSYRGNGPQHF. The CDR3 DNA reads TGTGCCAGCAGTTACCGCGGAAATGGCCCCCAGCATTTT. V usage is TRBV6-2 or TRBV6-3 and J usage is TRBJ1-5; D call uncertain. Germline values: CDR1 MNHEY, CDR2 SVGEGT. CDR3 length: 13 residues. V lost 2 bases and J lost 10, with 12 bases in between.

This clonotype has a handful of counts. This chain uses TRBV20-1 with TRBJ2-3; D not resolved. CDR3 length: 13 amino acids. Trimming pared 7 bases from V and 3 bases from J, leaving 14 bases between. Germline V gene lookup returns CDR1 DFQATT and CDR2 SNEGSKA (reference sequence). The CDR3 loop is CSGYGVWTDTQYF. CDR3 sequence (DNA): TGCAGTGGTTATGGGGTGTGGACAGATACGCAGTATTTT.

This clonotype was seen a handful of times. The CDR3 reads CSATSRSYNSPLHF. The CDR3 region has the DNA TGCAGTGCTACCAGTAGGTCCTATAATTCACCCCTCCACTTT. The J gene is TRBJ1-6, the V gene TRBV20-1; D unclear. This CDR3 contains 14 residues. Trimming pared 4 bases from V and 1 base from J, leaving 8 bases between. Germline values: CDR1 DFQATT, CDR2 SNEGSKA (reference sequence).

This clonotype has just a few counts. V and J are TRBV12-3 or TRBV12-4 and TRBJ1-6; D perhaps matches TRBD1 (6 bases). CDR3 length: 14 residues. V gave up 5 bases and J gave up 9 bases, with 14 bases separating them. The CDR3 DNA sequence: TGTGCCAGCAGTCGAGGGGGTGGTATTTCACCCCTCCACTTT. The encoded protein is CASSRGGGISPLHF.

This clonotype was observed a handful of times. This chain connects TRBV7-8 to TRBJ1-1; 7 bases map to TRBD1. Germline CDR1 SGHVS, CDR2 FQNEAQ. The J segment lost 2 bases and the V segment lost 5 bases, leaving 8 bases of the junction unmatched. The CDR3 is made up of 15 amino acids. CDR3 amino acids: CASSPGTVPNTEAFF. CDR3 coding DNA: TGTGCCAGCAGCCCCGGGACAGTCCCAAACACTGAAGCTTTCTTT.

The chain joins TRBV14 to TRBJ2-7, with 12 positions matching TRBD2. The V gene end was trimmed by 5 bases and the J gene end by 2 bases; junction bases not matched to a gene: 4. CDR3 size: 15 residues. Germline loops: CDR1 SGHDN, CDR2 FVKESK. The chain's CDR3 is CASSERTSGAYEQYF. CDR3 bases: TGTGCCAGCAGCGAGAGGACTAGCGGGGCCTACGAGCAGTACTTC. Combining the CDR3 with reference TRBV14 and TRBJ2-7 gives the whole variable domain EAGVTQFPSHSVIEKGQTVTLRCDPISGHDNLYWYRRVMGKEIKFLLHFVKESKQDESGMPNNRFLAERTGGTYSTLKVQPAELEDSGVYFCASSERTSGAYEQYFGPGTRLTVT.

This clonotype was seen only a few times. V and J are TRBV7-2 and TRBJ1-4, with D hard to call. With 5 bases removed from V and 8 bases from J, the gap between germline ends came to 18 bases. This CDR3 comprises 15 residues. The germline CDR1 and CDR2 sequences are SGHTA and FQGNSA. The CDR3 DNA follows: TGTGCCAGCAGCACGCGCTCAGGCATTGGCGAAAAACTGTTTTTT. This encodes CASSTRSGIGEKLFF.